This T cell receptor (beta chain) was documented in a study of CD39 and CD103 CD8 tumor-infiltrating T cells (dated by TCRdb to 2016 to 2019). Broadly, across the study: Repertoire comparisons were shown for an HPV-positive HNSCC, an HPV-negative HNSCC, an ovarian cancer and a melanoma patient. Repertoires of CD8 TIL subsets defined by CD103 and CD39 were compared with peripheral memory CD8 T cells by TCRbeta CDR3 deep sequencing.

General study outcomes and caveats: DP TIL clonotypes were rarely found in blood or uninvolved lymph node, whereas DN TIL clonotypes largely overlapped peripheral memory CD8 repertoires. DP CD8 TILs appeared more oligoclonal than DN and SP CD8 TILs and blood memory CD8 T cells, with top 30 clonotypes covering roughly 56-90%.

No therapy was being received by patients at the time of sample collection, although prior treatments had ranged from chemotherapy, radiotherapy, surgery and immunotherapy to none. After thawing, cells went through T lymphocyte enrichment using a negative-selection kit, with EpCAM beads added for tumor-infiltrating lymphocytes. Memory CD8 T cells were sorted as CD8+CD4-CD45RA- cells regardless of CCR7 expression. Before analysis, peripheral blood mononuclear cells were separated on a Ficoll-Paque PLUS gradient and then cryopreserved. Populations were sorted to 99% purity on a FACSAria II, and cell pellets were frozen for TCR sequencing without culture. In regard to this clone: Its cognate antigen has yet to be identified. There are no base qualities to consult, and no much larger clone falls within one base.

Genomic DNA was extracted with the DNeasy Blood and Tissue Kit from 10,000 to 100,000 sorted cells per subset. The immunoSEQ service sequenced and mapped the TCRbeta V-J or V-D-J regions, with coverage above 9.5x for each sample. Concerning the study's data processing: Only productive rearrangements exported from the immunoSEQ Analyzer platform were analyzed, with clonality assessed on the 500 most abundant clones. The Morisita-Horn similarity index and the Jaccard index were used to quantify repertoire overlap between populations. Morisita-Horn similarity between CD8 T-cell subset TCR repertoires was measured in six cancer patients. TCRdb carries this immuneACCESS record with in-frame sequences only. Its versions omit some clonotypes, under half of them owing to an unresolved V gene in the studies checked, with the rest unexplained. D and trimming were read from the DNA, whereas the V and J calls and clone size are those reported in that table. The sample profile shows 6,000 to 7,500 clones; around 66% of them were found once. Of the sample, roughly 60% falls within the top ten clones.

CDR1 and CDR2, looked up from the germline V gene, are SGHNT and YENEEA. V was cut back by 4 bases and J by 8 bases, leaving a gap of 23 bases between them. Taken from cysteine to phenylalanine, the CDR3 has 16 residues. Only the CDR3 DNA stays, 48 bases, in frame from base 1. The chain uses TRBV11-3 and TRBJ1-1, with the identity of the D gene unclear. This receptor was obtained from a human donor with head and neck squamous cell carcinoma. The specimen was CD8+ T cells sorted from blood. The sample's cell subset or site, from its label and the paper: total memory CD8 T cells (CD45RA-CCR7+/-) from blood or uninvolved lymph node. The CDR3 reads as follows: CASSSGPPHLNLEAFF. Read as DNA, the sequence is TGTGCCAGCAGCTCCGGGCCGCCCCATCTTAACCTAGAAGCTTTCTTT.